Listed below are T cell receptor beta chains from one sample, sequenced in a study of cytomegalovirus exposure and HLA in healthy donors. Assay used: immunoSEQ multiplex PCR; TCRdb lists only in-frame clones, some missing. The table includes some 170,000 clones, around nine tenths detected once. Input material: PBMCs. The receptors were gathered from a man younger than 30 in good health and CMV-seropositive. CDR3s include the opening cysteine and the closing phenylalanine or tryptophan. Each record gives: J gene, D gene, clone size, V gene, CDR3 protein, CDR3 DNA. D genes are given only for firm matches. The size entry is marked missing in some rows and otherwise reads once, few, many or a size class.

TRBJ2-5	NA	NA	TRBV5-1	CASSFGLRKETQYF	TGCGCCAGCAGCTTCGGACTGAGAAAAGAGACCCAGTACTTC
TRBJ2-1	NA	once	TRBV9	CASSVGTTNEQFF	TGTGCCAGCAGCGTAGGGACTACTAATGAGCAGTTCTTC
TRBJ2-2	TRBD2	NA	TRBV7-2	CASSLAGAGWNTGELFF	TGTGCCAGCAGCTTAGCCGGAGCGGGATGGAACACCGGGGAGCTGTTTTTT
TRBJ1-1	TRBD1	NA	TRBV18	CASSMQTGENTEAFF	TGTGCCAGCTCAATGCAGACAGGGGAGAACACTGAAGCTTTCTTT
TRBJ2-5	TRBD2	NA	TRBV5-1	CASSLGVAGVQETQYF	TGCGCCAGCAGCTTGGGGGTAGCGGGGGTCCAAGAGACCCAGTACTTC
TRBJ2-5	TRBD1	NA	TRBV7-2	CASSPRQGIGETQYF	TGTGCCAGCAGCCCCAGACAGGGAATCGGAGAGACCCAGTACTTC
TRBJ2-7	TRBD2	few	TRBV7-2	CASSLSGGWTYEQYF	TGTGCCAGCAGCCTAAGCGGGGGGTGGACCTACGAGCAGTACTTC
TRBJ1-2	TRBD1	NA	TRBV7-9	CASSYRGSEGYTF	TGTGCCAGCAGTTACAGGGGCTCCGAGGGCTACACCTTC
TRBJ2-7	TRBD1	NA	TRBV11-2	CASSREQGASYEQYF	TGTGCCAGCAGTCGGGAACAGGGGGCCTCCTACGAGCAGTACTTC
TRBJ2-5	TRBD2	NA	TRBV7-7	CASSDWMSGEGTQYF	TGTGCTAGCAGCGATTGGATGAGCGGGGAGGGGACCCAGTACTTC
TRBJ2-7	NA	NA	TRBV6-1	CASRARDFSYEQYF	TGTGCCAGCAGGGCCCGGGACTTCTCCTACGAGCAGTACTTC
TRBJ2-3	TRBD2	NA	TRBV6-5	CATFPTSGDTQYF	TGTGCCACCTTTCCGACTAGCGGAGATACGCAGTATTTT
TRBJ1-5	NA	once	TRBV7-2	CASSPYVPLSNQPQHF	TGTGCCAGCAGCCCCTACGTGCCGTTAAGCAATCAGCCCCAGCATTTT
TRBJ1-3	NA	NA	TRBV28	CASRPTGTDLSGNTIYF	TGTGCCAGCAGACCCACGGGGACTGATTTATCTGGAAACACCATATATTTT
TRBJ2-1	NA	NA	TRBV23-1	CASSQTADSPPRQFF	TGCGCCAGCAGTCAAACCGCGGACAGTCCACCCAGACAGTTCTTC
TRBJ1-6	TRBD1	NA	TRBV27	CASSRGQGWAYNSPLHF	TGTGCCAGCAGTCGCGGACAGGGTTGGGCCTATAATTCACCCCTCCACTTT
TRBJ1-1	NA	once	TRBV27	CASQAGGGDTEAFF	TGTGCCAGTCAAGCCGGAGGGGGGGACACTGAAGCTTTCTTT
TRBJ2-7	NA	NA	TRBV11-2	CASSLDPSGSGSEEQYF	TGTGCCAGCAGCTTAGATCCCTCGGGGTCTGGGTCCGAAGAGCAGTACTTC
TRBJ2-3	NA	NA	TRBV4-2	CASSQQAGDTQYF	TGTGCCAGCAGCCAACAAGCAGGAGATACGCAGTATTTT
TRBJ1-4	NA	NA	TRBV28	CASRSGFRVGKLFF	TGTGCCAGCAGGTCGGGTTTCAGAGTCGGAAAACTGTTTTTT
TRBJ2-2	NA	once	TRBV4-2	CASSQGWDLNPGELFF	TGTGCCAGCAGCCAAGGTTGGGACTTGAACCCCGGGGAGCTGTTTTTT
TRBJ2-7	TRBD2	NA	TRBV7-2	CASSSVERGTYEQYF	TGTGCCAGCAGCTCGGTGGAGCGGGGGACTTACGAGCAGTACTTC
TRBJ2-5	TRBD2	NA	TRBV4-3	CASSLRPLAGGRETQYF	TGCGCCAGCAGCCTCCGACCCTTAGCGGGGGGGCGGGAGACCCAGTACTTC
TRBJ1-1	NA	NA	TRBV15	CATSRLLNTEAFF	TGTGCCACCAGCAGACTTTTGAACACTGAAGCTTTCTTT
TRBJ2-7	TRBD2	NA	TRBV29-1	CSAFTSGSSYEQYF	TGCAGCGCCTTTACTAGCGGGAGCTCCTACGAGCAGTACTTC
TRBJ1-2	NA	NA	TRBV6-5	CASSYSSAGVYGYTF	TGTGCCAGCAGTTACTCCTCCGCGGGGGTCTATGGCTACACCTTC
TRBJ2-2	NA	NA	TRBV7-3	CASSLGPAANTGELFF	TGTGCCAGCAGCTTAGGGCCGGCCGCGAACACCGGGGAGCTGTTTTTT
TRBJ2-7	TRBD2	NA	TRBV6-1	CASTEAGGPSVVPYEQYF	TGTGCCAGCACGGAAGCGGGAGGGCCCTCTGTAGTCCCCTACGAGCAGTACTTC
TRBJ1-1	TRBD1	NA	TRBV6-6	CASSYGGQGDGTEAFF	TGTGCCAGCAGTTACGGGGGGCAGGGGGATGGCACTGAAGCTTTCTTT
TRBJ2-1	TRBD2	once	TRBV7-9	CASSFPTIVAGYNEQFF	TGTGCCAGCAGCTTTCCGACCATTGTAGCGGGCTACAATGAGCAGTTCTTC
TRBJ2-5	TRBD1	NA	TRBV5-1	CASSLRQGMRQETQYF	TGCGCCAGCAGCCTTCGACAGGGCATGAGGCAAGAGACCCAGTACTTC
TRBJ2-7	TRBD1	NA	TRBV29-1	CSVETQGASYEQYF	TGCAGCGTTGAAACCCAGGGGGCTTCCTACGAGCAGTACTTC
TRBJ2-5	TRBD1	NA	TRBV7-9	CASSLRGRGQETQYF	TGTGCCAGCAGCCTCAGGGGGCGGGGCCAAGAGACCCAGTACTTC
TRBJ2-7	NA	NA	TRBV5-5	CASSPDITYEQYF	TGTGCCAGCAGCCCCGACATAACCTACGAGCAGTACTTC
TRBJ1-5	NA	NA	TRBV30	CAWTQGSGFANQPQHF	TGTGCCTGGACCCAAGGAAGCGGGTTTGCAAATCAGCCCCAGCATTTT
TRBJ2-5	TRBD2	NA	TRBV10-3	CAISELTSGSQETQYF	TGTGCCATCAGTGAGCTGACTAGCGGGAGCCAAGAGACCCAGTACTTC
TRBJ2-7	TRBD1	once	TRBV25-1	CASSEPQGAWYF	TGTGCCAGCAGTGAGCCACAGGGGGCTTGGTACTTC
TRBJ2-3	NA	NA	TRBV7-9	CASSSQAGPTTDTQYF	TGTGCCAGCAGCTCCCAAGCGGGCCCTACCACAGATACGCAGTATTTT
TRBJ2-5	NA	NA	TRBV4-3	CASSQEWGRVSGTQYF	TGCGCCAGCAGCCAAGAGTGGGGGCGGGTGTCGGGGACCCAGTACTTC
TRBJ1-1	NA	NA	TRBV7-7	CASSSVGGNTEAFF	TGTGCTAGCAGCTCCGTGGGGGGAAACACTGAAGCTTTCTTT
TRBJ2-6	TRBD1	NA	TRBV5-1	CASSRQGVSGANVLTF	TGCGCCAGCAGCCGACAGGGGGTGAGCGGGGCCAACGTCCTGACTTTC
TRBJ2-2	NA	NA	TRBV13	CASSSQGGELFF	TGTGCCAGCAGCTCCCAGGGCGGGGAGCTGTTTTTT
TRBJ2-1	NA	NA	TRBV4-3	CASSADLESSYNEQFF	TGCGCCAGCAGCGCCGACTTGGAGAGCTCCTACAATGAGCAGTTCTTC
TRBJ2-1	TRBD1	NA	TRBV30	CACQNRGLEQFF	TGTGCCTGTCAGAACAGGGGGCTTGAGCAGTTCTTC
TRBJ2-2	TRBD2	once	TRBV11-1	CASSFIGLAGRVGELFF	TGTGCCAGCAGCTTTATTGGGCTAGCGGGGAGGGTCGGGGAGCTGTTTTTT
TRBJ1-1	NA	NA	TRBV4-2	CASSQDQTEAFF	TGTGCCAGCAGCCAAGATCAGACTGAAGCTTTCTTT
TRBJ1-2	TRBD1	NA	TRBV9	CASSVTPSDRGWYGYTF	TGTGCCAGCAGCGTGACCCCGTCGGACAGGGGGTGGTATGGCTACACCTTC
TRBJ2-1	NA	NA	TRBV7-9	CASAGRALNNEQFF	TGTGCCAGCGCTGGCAGGGCGCTGAACAATGAGCAGTTCTTC
TRBJ1-1	NA	NA	TRBV6-1	CASHTTGSNTEAFF	TGTGCCAGCCATACGACAGGATCGAACACTGAAGCTTTCTTT
TRBJ2-1	NA	NA	TRBV27	CASSSFRREQFF	TGTGCCAGCAGTAGCTTTCGCCGGGAGCAGTTCTTC
TRBJ2-1	TRBD2	NA	TRBV4-3	CASSQAGRLAEYNEQFF	TGCGCCAGCAGCCAGGCTGGCAGACTAGCGGAGTACAATGAGCAGTTCTTC
TRBJ1-2	TRBD1	NA	TRBV9	CASSPRTGPHYGYTF	TGTGCCAGCAGCCCGCGGACAGGTCCCCACTATGGCTACACCTTC